This T cell receptor (beta chain) came from a study of Tregs in tolerant kidney transplant recipients. Germline V gene data show CDR1 as SGHTA and CDR2 as FQGNSA. Trimming removed 2 bases at V and 5 bases at J, with 12 bases between. The CDR3 has 14 residues. The assay was immunoSEQ multiplex PCR, and TCRdb's table has in-frame clones only and misses some. The table records about 110,000 clones, around 89% of them present only once. The sequence derives from a human donor who received a combined kidney and bone marrow transplant. The input for sequencing was CD4+ T cells from blood, taken before the transplant. The chain links TRBV7-2 to TRBJ2-5, with D perhaps matching TRBD2 (5 bases). CDR3 DNA sequence: TGTGCCAGCAGCTTACGCCTAGCCTGGGAGACCCAGTACTTC. It specifies CASSLRLAWETQYF.